The entry below gives a single TCR beta chain sequence along with its context. Its antigen remains unidentified. Different DNA sequences within this sample yield the same CDR3. Sequencing relied on a cDNA template that was reverse transcribed from extracted RNA. Here immunoSEQ multiplex PCR was the method, and the copy in TCRdb shows in-frame clones only, minus some. Here the sample spans 210,000 or so clones, 66% being singletons. This sample stems from a study of CD8+ T cells in alopecia areata. For the study at large: Percentage of affected scalp area was the basis on which treated patients' severity was scored.

This sample's treatment: oral pan-JAK inhibitor, 5-10 mg twice daily. As part of sample collection, lesional scalp punch biopsies and peripheral blood were taken from alopecia areata patients. Study outcomes and limitations: Sequence data from scalp samples additionally include resident alphabeta T cells of normal skin. Compared with normal scalp, lesional scalp had higher clonality and more expanded CD8+ clones.

With 3 bases removed from V and 0 bases from J, the gap between germline ends came to 9 bases. The CDR3 runs 14 residues. Germline values: CDR1 SGDLS, CDR2 YYNGEE. The rearrangement uses TRBV9 and TRBJ1-1; D not resolved. The TCR originated in a human donor with alopecia areata. The sequenced sample was CD4+ T cells sorted from blood, obtained at approximately week 42, from a patient treated with tofacitinib. CDR3 residues: CASSAGIMNTEAFF. In DNA form, the CDR3 reads TGTGCCAGCAGCGCGGGGATCATGAACACTGAAGCTTTCTTT.